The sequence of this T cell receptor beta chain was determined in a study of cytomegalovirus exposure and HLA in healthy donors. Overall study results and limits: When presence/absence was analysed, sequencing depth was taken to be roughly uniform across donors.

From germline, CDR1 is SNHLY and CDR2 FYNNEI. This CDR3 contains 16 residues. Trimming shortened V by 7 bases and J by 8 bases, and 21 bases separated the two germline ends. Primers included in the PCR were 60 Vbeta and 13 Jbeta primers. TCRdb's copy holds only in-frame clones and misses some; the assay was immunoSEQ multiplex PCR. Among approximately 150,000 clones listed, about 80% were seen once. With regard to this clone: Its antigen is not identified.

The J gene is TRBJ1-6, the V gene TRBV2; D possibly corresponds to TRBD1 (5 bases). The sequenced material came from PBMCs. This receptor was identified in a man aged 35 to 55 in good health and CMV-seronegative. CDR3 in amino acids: CASIWSPGGGYSPLHF. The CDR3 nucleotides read TGTGCCAGCATATGGAGCCCTGGGGGGGGATATTCACCCCTCCACTTT.